This is a list of T cell receptor beta chains from one sample in a study of blood T cell repertoires in COVID-19. TCRdb keeps only in-frame clones here, not all; method: immunoSEQ multiplex PCR. Among approximately 90,000 clones listed, 81% were seen once. Sequenced input: peripheral blood. These receptors all come from a man aged 55 to 70 with acute or convalescent COVID-19. CDR3s include the opening cysteine and the closing phenylalanine or tryptophan. D genes are given only for firm matches. Not all rows give a size; the values are once, few, many and, for expanded clones, a class.

cdr3_aa cdr3_nt v_call cdr3_length d_call j_call clone_size
CASSLGQGDTQYF TGCGCCAGCAGCTTGGGGCAGGGCGATACGCAGTATTTT TRBV5-1 13 NA TRBJ2-3 NA
CASSLDINSPLHF TGTGCCAGCAGTCTTGACATTAATTCACCCCTCCACTTT TRBV6-5 13 NA TRBJ1-6 NA
CASSDLGFLPNSPLHF TGTGCCAGCAGTGATCTAGGTTTCTTGCCAAATTCACCCCTCCACTTT TRBV2 16 NA TRBJ1-6 NA
CASSQSQGNSPLHF TGTGCCAGCAGTCAATCGCAGGGAAATTCACCCCTCCACTTT TRBV6-5 14 NA TRBJ1-6 NA
CASSLGLAGFVRETQYF TGCGCCAGCAGCTTGGGACTAGCGGGGTTTGTTAGAGAGACCCAGTACTTC TRBV5-1 17 TRBD2 TRBJ2-5 NA
CASSRSGYGYTF TGTGCCAGCAGTCGATCCGGGTATGGCTACACCTTC TRBV12-3/TRBV12-4 12 NA TRBJ1-2 many
CAISENGQGAGSEQFF TGTGCCATCAGTGAGAACGGACAGGGGGCGGGCAGTGAGCAGTTCTTC TRBV10-3 16 TRBD1 TRBJ2-1 NA
CAIGGRGPGANVLTF TGTGCCATAGGCGGCAGGGGGCCTGGGGCCAACGTCCTGACTTTC TRBV10-3 15 TRBD1 TRBJ2-6 NA
CASSPGTAPNSPLHF TGTGCCAGCAGCCCGGGGACAGCCCCTAATTCACCCCTCCACTTT TRBV28 15 TRBD1 TRBJ1-6 few
CASSLFYTEAFF TGTGCCAGCAGTCTATTTTACACTGAAGCTTTCTTT TRBV6-5 12 NA TRBJ1-1 NA
CSVASGVNTEAFF TGCAGCGTTGCTTCAGGGGTGAACACTGAAGCTTTCTTT TRBV29-1 13 NA TRBJ1-1 few
CASSHGPHRENTEAFF TGCGCCAGCAGCCACGGACCACACAGGGAGAACACTGAAGCTTTCTTT TRBV4-1 16 NA TRBJ1-1 NA
CASSLVPLAGNNEQFF TGCGCCAGCAGCTTGGTACCCCTAGCGGGAAACAATGAGCAGTTCTTC TRBV5-1 16 TRBD2 TRBJ2-1 NA
CASSPLDTSRNEQFF TGTGCCAGCAGTCCATTGGACACTTCTAGGAATGAGCAGTTCTTC TRBV25-1 15 NA TRBJ2-1 NA
CASSLSPSENTIYF TGTGCCAGCAGCTTATCCCCTTCTGAGAACACCATATATTTT TRBV11-2 14 NA TRBJ1-3 NA
CASSPRGGLYTEAFF TGTGCCAGCAGTCCCCGCGGGGGGCTGTACACTGAAGCTTTCTTT TRBV6-5 15 NA TRBJ1-1 few
CASSSRTRGTTDTQYF TGTGCCAGCAGCTCCCGAACCCGGGGGACGACAGATACGCAGTATTTT TRBV21-1 16 NA TRBJ2-3 NA
CASSPQGAREKLFF TGTGCCAGCAGCCCACAGGGGGCTCGGGAAAAACTGTTTTTT TRBV5-6 14 TRBD1 TRBJ1-4 NA
CASSLAGGRASTDTQYF TGCGCCAGCAGCTTGGCGGGCGGGAGGGCTAGCACAGATACGCAGTATTTT TRBV5-1 17 TRBD2 TRBJ2-3 NA
CASSSGTSGGWYQETQYF TGTGCCAGCAGCTCGGGGACTAGCGGGGGGTGGTACCAAGAGACCCAGTACTTC TRBV7-2 18 TRBD2 TRBJ2-5 NA
CASSLGTNYGYTF TGTGCCAGCAGCCTTGGCACCAACTATGGCTACACCTTC TRBV28 13 NA TRBJ1-2 NA
CASPPQGPVYNSPLHF TGTGCCAGTCCCCCCCAGGGGCCCGTTTATAATTCACCCCTCCACTTT TRBV19 16 NA TRBJ1-6 NA
CASSEAGQVNEQFF TGTGCCAGCAGTGAAGCGGGACAGGTTAATGAGCAGTTCTTC TRBV6-1 14 TRBD1 TRBJ2-1 NA
CASSSGFYTDTQYF TGTGCCAGCAGTTCAGGGTTCTACACAGATACGCAGTATTTT TRBV27 14 NA TRBJ2-3 NA